The next 17 T cell receptor beta chains were all read from a single sample in a study of blood T cell repertoires in COVID-19. Produced via immunoSEQ multiplex PCR; TCRdb's table is partial and in-frame only. The sample includes around 50,000 clones, 85% of them seen just once. Sequencing used peripheral blood. The receptors originated from a man aged 35 to 55 with active COVID-19.

The chain employs TRBV6-5 and TRBJ1-1; TRBD1 might be the D (5 bases). This CDR3 region has 14 residues. V was trimmed by 6 bases and J by 6 bases, leaving 17 bases between them. The germline CDR1 and CDR2 sequences are MNHEY and SVGAGI. This CDR3 reads CASSPARGGAEAFF. CDR3 in DNA: TGTGCCAGCAGCCCCGCCCGGGGGGGGGCTGAAGCTTTCTTT.

The V gene is TRBV10-3, the J gene TRBJ2-7, with D perhaps matching TRBD2 (5 bases). The CDR3 is made up of 14 amino acids. V was shortened by 3 bases and J by 2 bases, with 11 bases between the two germline ends. Germline loops: CDR1 ENHRY, CDR2 SYGVKD. The CDR3 loop reads CAISEVSGTYEQYF. CDR3 DNA: TGTGCCATCAGTGAAGTAAGCGGTACCTACGAGCAGTACTTC.

This chain uses TRBV18 with TRBJ1-5, with a possible D match to TRBD1 (5 bases). The CDR3 is 16 residues long. CDR1 and CDR2 from the germline V gene are KGHSH and LQKENI. V dropped 2 bases and J dropped 6 bases, with 17 bases sitting between them. The DNA of the CDR3 is TGTGCCAGCTCACCATCGGGGGGGGTTACGGCTCAGCCCCAGCATTTT. Translated, it gives CASSPSGGVTAQPQHF.

CDR3 DNA: TGTGCCAGCAGTTTACTATCGCGAGGGTCCGACGCTGGGAACGAGCAGTACTTC. Its protein is CASSLLSRGSDAGNEQYF. The chain has TRBV27 and TRBJ2-7; D perhaps matches TRBD2 (5 bases). The CDR3 runs 18 residues. Germline lookup yields CDR1 MNHEY and CDR2 SMNVEV (reference sequence). V gave up 2 bases and J gave up 5 bases, with 25 bases separating them.

The rearrangement joins TRBV4-1 to TRBJ2-7; the D is unclear. The CDR3 is 16 residues long. Per the germline V gene, CDR1 is MGHRA and CDR2 is YSYEKL. V lost 0 bases and J lost 2, with 14 bases in between. CDR3 region: CASSQDMEGAAYEQYF. The CDR3 DNA is TGCGCCAGCAGCCAAGATATGGAAGGAGCCGCCTACGAGCAGTACTTC.

This clone was seen only once. The chain couples TRBV6-5 to TRBJ1-4; D might be TRBD1 (6 bases). The CDR3 loop spans 10 amino acids. Trimming took 10 bases from V and 8 from J, leaving 8 bases between them. Per the germline V gene, CDR1 is MNHEY and CDR2 is SVGAGI. CDR3 coding DNA: TGTGCCACCGGACAGGAAAAACTGTTTTTT. Its protein product is CATGQEKLFF.

In the case of this clone: The junction differs from germline at one of its ends, possibly a read error. The chain combines TRBV29-1 with TRBJ1-1; 9 bases map to TRBD1. Germline V CDR1 and CDR2: SQVTM, ANQGSEA. This CDR3 spans 13 amino acids. The CDR3 DNA follows: TGCAGCGTTCCCGGGACAGGGAACGCTGAAGCTTTCTTT. This codes for CSVPGTGNAEAFF.

This clone was seen more than once but under ten times. The CDR3 spells CASSDNPGQGAIFGYTF. The CDR3 region has the DNA TGTGCCAGCAGTGATAACCCGGGACAGGGAGCTATTTTTGGCTACACCTTC. The chain recombines TRBV2 with TRBJ1-2; 9 bases match TRBD1. V lost 3 bases to trimming and J lost 7 bases; unmatched junction nucleotides: 15. CDR3 length: 17 residues. The germline V gene encodes CDR1 SNHLY and CDR2 FYNNEI.

This clone was observed a handful of times. The chain employs TRBV5-4 and TRBJ2-7; TRBD1 agrees at 9 bases. CDR3 length: 14 residues. The J segment lost 4 bases and the V segment lost 0 bases, leaving 2 bases of the junction unmatched. In germline, CDR1 is SGHNT, CDR2 YYREEE (reference sequence). CDR3: CASSLEGQGYEQYF. The CDR3 region has the DNA TGTGCCAGCAGCTTGGAGGGACAGGGATACGAGCAGTACTTC. The full variable domain, its missing parts supplied by reference TRBV5-4 and TRBJ2-7, is ETGVTQSPTHLIKTRGQQVTLRCSSQSGHNTVSWYQQALGQGPQFIFQYYREEENGRGNFPPRFSGLQFPNYSSELNVNALELDDSALYLCASSLEGQGYEQYFGPGTRLTVT.

The chain couples TRBV6-5 to TRBJ2-7; 12 bases map to TRBD1. The CDR3 loop spans 13 amino acids. V was pared by 8 bases and J by 8 bases, with 7 bases of the junction left unmatched. The V gene's germline CDR1 is MNHEY and CDR2 SVGAGI. The CDR3 DNA sequence: TGTGCCAGCGGCATCGGGACAGGGGGCAAGCAGTACTTC. It codes for CASGIGTGGKQYF.

The chain carries TRBV19 and TRBJ2-5; possible D gene TRBD2, 7 bases. Trimming cost V 7 bases and J 5 bases, with 17 bases left between them. This CDR3 comprises 14 residues. The germline CDR1 and CDR2 sequences are LNHDA and SQIVND (reference sequence). The chain's CDR3 is CASTPKGGEETQYF. As DNA, the CDR3 is TGTGCCAGTACCCCAAAAGGGGGGGAGGAGACCCAGTACTTC.

V and J are TRBV19 and TRBJ2-3, with D perhaps matching TRBD2 (5 bases). In germline, CDR1 is LNHDA, CDR2 SQIVND (reference sequence). V gave up 7 bases and J gave up 0 bases, with 8 bases separating them. This CDR3 is built from 13 residues. The chain's CDR3 is CASTGLSTDTQYF. CDR3 sequence (DNA): TGTGCCAGTACCGGACTGAGCACAGATACGCAGTATTTT. The whole variable domain, filled in from reference TRBV19 and TRBJ2-3, reads DGGITQSPKYLFRKEGQNVTLSCEQNLNHDAMYWYRQDPGQGLRLIYYSQIVNDFQKGDIAEGYSVSREKKESFPLTVTSAQKNPTAFYLCASTGLSTDTQYFGPGTRLTVL.

CDR3 region: CASSSPRGALHGYEQYF. The CDR3 DNA reads TGTGCCAGCAGTTCCCCCCGTGGAGCCCTGCACGGCTACGAGCAGTACTTC. The rearrangement uses TRBV28 and TRBJ2-7; D unresolved. In germline, CDR1 is MDHEN, CDR2 SYDVKM. Trimming shortened V by 4 bases and J by 3 bases, and 22 bases separated the two germline ends. This CDR3 spans 17 amino acids.

The genes are TRBV7-3 and TRBJ2-2; the D gene is possibly TRBD1 (5 bases). Germline V gene data show CDR1 as SGHTA and CDR2 as FQGTGA. This CDR3 has 16 amino acids. V was pared by 5 bases and J by 0 bases, with 13 bases between. The CDR3 reads CASSRPDNANTGELFF. For the CDR3, the DNA is TGTGCCAGCAGCCGACCGGACAACGCGAACACCGGGGAGCTGTTTTTT.

The rearrangement links TRBV28 to TRBJ2-7; 10 bases fit TRBD1. V trimming: 4 bases; J trimming: 8 bases; junction bases outside the gene matches: 8. The length of the CDR3 is 14 residues. Per germline, CDR1 MDHEN and CDR2 SYDVKM. In DNA form, the CDR3 reads TGTGCCAGCAGTTCAGGGGGACAGGGGATCCAGCAGTACTTC. Protein sequence: CASSSGGQGIQQYF.

This chain uses TRBV6-6 with TRBJ2-3, with a tentative D call TRBD2 (5 bases). The V end was cut by 5 bases, the J end by 2 bases, with 11 bases between. The CDR3 loop spans 14 amino acids. CDR1 is MNHNY, CDR2 SVGAGI, per germline (reference sequence). The CDR3 loop reads CASSSRRYTDTQYF. The CDR3 DNA follows: TGTGCCAGCAGTAGTCGGAGGTACACAGATACGCAGTATTTT.

The genes are TRBV5-4 and TRBJ1-6; D is perhaps TRBD1 (6 bases). This CDR3 is 16 amino acids long. Germline loops: CDR1 SGHNT, CDR2 YYREEE (reference sequence). V shed 0 bases and J shed 5 bases, with 12 bases lying between them. The CDR3 DNA follows: TGTGCCAGCAGCTTGGGACAGGCGATTAATAATTCACCCCTCCACTTT. Its translation is CASSLGQAINNSPLHF. Using reference TRBV5-4 and TRBJ1-6 for the parts outside the CDR3, the full variable domain is ETGVTQSPTHLIKTRGQQVTLRCSSQSGHNTVSWYQQALGQGPQFIFQYYREEENGRGNFPPRFSGLQFPNYSSELNVNALELDDSALYLCASSLGQAINNSPLHFGNGTRLTVT.